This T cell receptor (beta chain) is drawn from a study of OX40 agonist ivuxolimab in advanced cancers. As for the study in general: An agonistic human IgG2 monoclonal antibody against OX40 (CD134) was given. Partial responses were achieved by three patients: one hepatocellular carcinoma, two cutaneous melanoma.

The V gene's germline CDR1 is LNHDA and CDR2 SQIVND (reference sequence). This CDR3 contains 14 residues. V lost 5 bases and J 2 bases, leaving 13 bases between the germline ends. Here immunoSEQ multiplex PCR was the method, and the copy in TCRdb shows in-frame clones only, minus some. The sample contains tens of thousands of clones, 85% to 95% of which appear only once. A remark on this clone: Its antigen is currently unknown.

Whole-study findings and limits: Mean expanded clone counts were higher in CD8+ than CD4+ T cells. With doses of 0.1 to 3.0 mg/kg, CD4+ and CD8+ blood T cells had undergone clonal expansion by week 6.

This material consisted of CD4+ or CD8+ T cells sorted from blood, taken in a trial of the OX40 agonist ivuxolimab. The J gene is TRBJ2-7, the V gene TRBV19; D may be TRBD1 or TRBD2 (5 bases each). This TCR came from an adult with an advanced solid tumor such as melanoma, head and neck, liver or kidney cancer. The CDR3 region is CASSYRDGTYEQYF. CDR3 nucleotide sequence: TGTGCCAGTAGTTACCGGGACGGAACCTACGAGCAGTACTTC.